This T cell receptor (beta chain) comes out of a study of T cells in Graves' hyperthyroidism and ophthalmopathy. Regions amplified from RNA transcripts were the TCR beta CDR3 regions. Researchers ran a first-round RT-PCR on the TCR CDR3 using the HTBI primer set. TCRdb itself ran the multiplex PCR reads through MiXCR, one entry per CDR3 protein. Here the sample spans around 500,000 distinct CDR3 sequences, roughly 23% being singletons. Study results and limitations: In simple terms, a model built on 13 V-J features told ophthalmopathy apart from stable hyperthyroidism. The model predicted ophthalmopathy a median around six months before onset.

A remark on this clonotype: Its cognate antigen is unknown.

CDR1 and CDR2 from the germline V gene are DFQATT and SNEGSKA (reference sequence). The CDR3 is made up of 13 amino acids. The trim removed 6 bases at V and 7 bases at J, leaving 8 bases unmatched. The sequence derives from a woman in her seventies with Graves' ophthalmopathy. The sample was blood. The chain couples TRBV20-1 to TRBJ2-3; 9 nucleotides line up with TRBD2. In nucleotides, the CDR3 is TGCAGTGCGCCGACTAGCGGAACCAATACGCAGTATTTT. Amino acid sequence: CSAPTSGTNTQYF.